The rows below give T cell receptor beta chains drawn from one sample of a study of T cells in Graves' hyperthyroidism and ophthalmopathy. TCRdb passed the multiplex PCR reads through MiXCR, listing each CDR3 protein once. Among about 350,000 distinct CDR3 sequences, more than 11% were seen once, and the ten largest hold 20% to 25%. Sample: blood. These receptors were taken from a woman between 25 and 40 years old with Graves' hyperthyroidism. The CDR3 runs from the conserved cysteine through the conserved F or W.

CDR3: CASSPLGGEANTGELFF
J: TRBJ2-2
V: TRBV9

CDR3: CASSLVGGRGTDTQYF
J: TRBJ2-3
V: TRBV7-2

CDR3: CASRTQGHYGYTF
J: TRBJ1-2
V: TRBV5-6

CDR3: CAWSVRGLAGHSSYNEQFF
J: TRBJ2-1
V: TRBV30

CDR3: CSVSGTGFDDVLTGQPQHF
J: TRBJ1-5
V: TRBV29-1

CDR3: CASSPAGYNYEQYF
J: TRBJ2-7
V: TRBV7-9

CDR3: CASSSGGAQPTDTQYF
J: TRBJ2-3
V: TRBV11-1

CDR3: CASSRTSGSREQFF
J: TRBJ2-1
V: TRBV27

CDR3: CASSLASGITEAFF
J: TRBJ1-1
V: TRBV5-1

CDR3: CASSVFGSSYNEQFF
J: TRBJ2-1
V: TRBV27

CDR3: CASSFLSRTNPTDTQYF
J: TRBJ2-3
V: TRBV12-3/TRBV12-4

CDR3: CSVNRSPSYEQYF
J: TRBJ2-7
V: TRBV20-1

CDR3: CASSGPGLAGTETQYF
J: TRBJ2-5
V: TRBV7-2

CDR3: CSARGVRGTRTSGTYEQYF
J: TRBJ2-7
V: TRBV20-1

CDR3: CASSRADSYQETQYF
J: TRBJ2-5
V: TRBV5-1

CDR3: CASSSPIAASYNEQFF
J: TRBJ2-1
V: TRBV12-3/TRBV12-4

CDR3: CATSDRGTLNTEAFF
J: TRBJ1-1
V: TRBV24-1

CDR3: CASSTDRLSQPQHF
J: TRBJ1-5
V: TRBV7-2

CDR3: CASSYSSRDRTDTQYF
J: TRBJ2-3
V: TRBV6-5

CDR3: CSAAQGKFQPQHF
J: TRBJ1-5
V: TRBV20-1

CDR3: CSANSGVGGYTF
J: TRBJ1-2
V: TRBV20-1

CDR3: CASSLQGSQYF
J: TRBJ2-4
V: TRBV12-3/TRBV12-4

CDR3: CASNGPGGSQTQYF
J: TRBJ2-5
V: TRBV4-1

CDR3: CASKKQTGVVYNEQFF
J: TRBJ2-1
V: TRBV11-2

CDR3: CASSRQVNEKLFF
J: TRBJ1-4
V: TRBV7-2

CDR3: CASSTRSAGDTQYF
J: TRBJ2-3
V: TRBV7-2

CDR3: CASSLFRGGPGTQYF
J: TRBJ2-5
V: TRBV28

CDR3: CASSTTGIIQETQYF
J: TRBJ2-5
V: TRBV19

CDR3: CASSALRTSGNEQFF
J: TRBJ2-1
V: TRBV9

CDR3: CASSSAPGTGELFF
J: TRBJ2-2
V: TRBV19

CDR3: CSASPYYTF
J: TRBJ1-2
V: TRBV20-1

CDR3: CASSPSGSVPGELFF
J: TRBJ2-2
V: TRBV19

CDR3: CSVRDGYTDTQYF
J: TRBJ2-3
V: TRBV29-1

CDR3: CASSPQRTGTEAFF
J: TRBJ1-1
V: TRBV19

CDR3: CASSSAGRGNTIYF
J: TRBJ1-3
V: TRBV7-2

CDR3: CASIGGVSEKLFF
J: TRBJ1-4
V: TRBV28

CDR3: CASRERGGAIRDTQYF
J: TRBJ2-3
V: TRBV7-2

CDR3: CAWSVPKGSYTF
J: TRBJ1-2
V: TRBV30

CDR3: CASSLGPTDTQYF
J: TRBJ2-3
V: TRBV11-3

CDR3: CASSFGGETYEQYF
J: TRBJ2-7
V: TRBV7-9

CDR3: CASSQLGSREGYSAFF
J: TRBJ1-1
V: TRBV28

CDR3: CASTPGWTSGYEQYF
J: TRBJ2-7
V: TRBV7-2

CDR3: CASSTSFGRGTEAFF
J: TRBJ1-1
V: TRBV12-3/TRBV12-4

CDR3: CASSPVLSTGYKQPQHF
J: TRBJ1-5
V: TRBV28

CDR3: CASLSVGELFF
J: TRBJ2-2
V: TRBV6-2/TRBV6-3

CDR3: CASRAGGSEQYF
J: TRBJ2-7
V: TRBV27

CDR3: CATSDNRDRESYNEQFF
J: TRBJ2-1
V: TRBV24-1

CDR3: CASSELRGLTNEQFF
J: TRBJ2-1
V: TRBV2

CDR3: CASSGGSHTEAFF
J: TRBJ1-1
V: TRBV2

CDR3: CASSHPLLVAEQYF
J: TRBJ2-7
V: TRBV7-9

CDR3: CASSPGTSGSGQETQYF
J: TRBJ2-5
V: TRBV11-2

CDR3: CASNRVQAKNIQYF
J: TRBJ2-4
V: TRBV2

CDR3: CASSRTPSGSGTGELFF
J: TRBJ2-2
V: TRBV5-1

CDR3: CASSFAGSVTEAFF
J: TRBJ1-1
V: TRBV28

CDR3: CAVTGMPSGYGYTF
J: TRBJ1-2
V: TRBV20-1

CDR3: CASGLGNNEQFF
J: TRBJ2-1
V: TRBV12-5

CDR3: CASSLVGFGDAYGYTF
J: TRBJ1-2
V: TRBV7-2

CDR3: CSARATVGTGVSGELFF
J: TRBJ2-2
V: TRBV20-1

CDR3: CATSSSLVREQYF
J: TRBJ2-7
V: TRBV15

CDR3: CASRVEAMNTEAFF
J: TRBJ1-1
V: TRBV2